The following is a TCR beta chain sequence with its context. Its antigen is currently unknown. Germline V gene lookup returns CDR1 LNHNV and CDR2 YYDKDF (reference sequence). V trimming: 1 base; J trimming: 8 bases; junction bases outside the gene matches: 6. The length of the CDR3 is 16 residues. PCR amplification relied on 60 Vbeta primers (plus 13 Jbeta primers). Method: immunoSEQ multiplex PCR; TCRdb's copy keeps in-frame clones and lacks some. The sample holds roughly 200,000 clones, approximately 80% seen once. The data belong to a study of cytomegalovirus exposure and HLA in healthy donors. Study context: Earlier work reported 117 million unique TCR beta sequences from about 179 million T cells. An early data release held some 89 million unique TCRs from HLA-typed donors. General study points: Altogether, 160 or so TCR beta chains were recorded as cytomegalovirus-associated. Accurate prediction of most subjects' HLA-A and HLA-B alleles from TCR beta sequences was reported.

The clonotype was recovered from a woman aged 30 to 39 in good health and CMV-seronegative. V and J are TRBV15 and TRBJ2-1, with TRBD2 matching 12 bases. The sequencing input was PBMCs. CDR3 amino acids: CATSRGLAGVGYEQFF. The CDR3 region has the DNA TGTGCCACCAGCAGAGGACTAGCGGGGGTTGGCTATGAGCAGTTCTTC. Filled out from reference TRBV15 and TRBJ2-1, the complete variable domain reads DAMVIQNPRYQVTQFGKPVTLSCSQTLNHNVMYWYQQKSSQAPKLLFHYYDKDFNNEADTPDNFQSRRPNTSFCFLDIRSPGLGDTAMYLCATSRGLAGVGYEQFFGPGTRLTVL.